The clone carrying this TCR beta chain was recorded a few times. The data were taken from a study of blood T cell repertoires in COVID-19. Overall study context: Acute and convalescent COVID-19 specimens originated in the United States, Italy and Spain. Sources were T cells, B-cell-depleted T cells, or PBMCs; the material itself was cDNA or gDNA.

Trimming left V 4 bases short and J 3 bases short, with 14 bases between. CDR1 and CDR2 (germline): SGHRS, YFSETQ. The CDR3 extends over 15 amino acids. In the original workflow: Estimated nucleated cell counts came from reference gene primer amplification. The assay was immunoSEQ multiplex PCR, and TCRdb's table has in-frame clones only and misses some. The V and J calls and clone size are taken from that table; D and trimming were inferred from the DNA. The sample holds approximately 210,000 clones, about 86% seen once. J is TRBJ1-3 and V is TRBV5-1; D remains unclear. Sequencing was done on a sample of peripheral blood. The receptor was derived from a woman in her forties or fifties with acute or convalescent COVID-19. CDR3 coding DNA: TGCGCCAGCAGCCCAAGTACGTCGGGTGGAAACACCATATATTTT. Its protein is CASSPSTSGGNTIYF.